Each of the 5 T cell receptor beta chains below was sequenced from the same sample in a study of T-cell reconstitution after alpha-beta-depleted transplantation in children. Library preparation (for TCRbeta) was performed with unique molecular identifiers. Each CDR3 protein is one row after TCRdb ran MiXCR on the PCR reads. The sample includes about 500,000 distinct CDR3 sequences, 30% to 35% of them seen just once. The source material was PBMCs from the stem cell graft donor, sampled from the stem cell graft. Source of these receptors: a human donor who donated a stem cell graft to a child with aplastic anemia.

The J gene is TRBJ2-1, the V gene TRBV10-3; TRBD1 is a possible D gene (5 bases). The length of the CDR3 is 18 residues. Germline loops: CDR1 ENHRY, CDR2 SYGVKD. Trimming pared 4 bases from V and 1 base from J, leaving 20 bases between. The DNA for the CDR3 is TGTGCCATCAGTGCACGAGCCAGGGTTCTTGGTTCCTACAATGAGCAGTTCTTC. Protein: CAISARARVLGSYNEQFF.

The chain couples TRBV19 to TRBJ1-2; TRBD1 agrees at 8 bases. Germline V gives CDR1 LNHDA, CDR2 SQIVND (reference sequence). V was clipped by 9 bases and J by 0 bases; unmatched bases: 6. The CDR3 runs 14 residues. Here the CDR3 DNA reads TGTGCCAGCGCACCAGGGGGCTCTAACTATGGCTACACCTTC. Amino acids: CASAPGGSNYGYTF. The entire variable domain, with the rest obtained from reference TRBV19 and TRBJ1-2, is as follows: DGGITQSPKYLFRKEGQNVTLSCEQNLNHDAMYWYRQDPGQGLRLIYYSQIVNDFQKGDIAEGYSVSREKKESFPLTVTSAQKNPTAFYLCASAPGGSNYGYTFGSGTRLTVV.

This clonotype was detected only a few times. The chain is built from TRBV7-2 and TRBJ2-5; 7 bases fit TRBD1. The CDR3 is 17 amino acids. Germline loops: CDR1 SGHTA, CDR2 FQGNSA. Unmatched junction bases numbered 17, after V lost 5 bases and J lost 5 bases. The DNA of the CDR3 is TGTGCCAGCAGCCCCACAAACTTGGCAGGGGGTGTGGAGACCCAGTACTTC. Its translation: CASSPTNLAGGVETQYF.

This rearrangement joins TRBV19 to TRBJ2-5, with 9 bases aligning to TRBD2. The CDR3 contains 16 residues. Germline V CDR1 and CDR2: LNHDA, SQIVND (reference sequence). The J segment lost 2 bases and the V segment lost 5 bases, leaving 9 bases of the junction unmatched. The CDR3 region is CASSPHSTSGQETQYF. The CDR3 nucleotides are TGTGCCAGTAGTCCCCACTCGACTAGCGGACAAGAGACCCAGTACTTC.

This chain joins TRBV6-2 or TRBV6-3 and TRBJ2-7; D gene uncertain. V lost 7 bases, J lost 2 bases, and 9 bases lay in between. Per germline, CDR1 MNHEY and CDR2 SVGEGT. The length of the CDR3 is 12 residues. The CDR3 here is CASKGGTYEQYF. The CDR3 DNA sequence: TGTGCCAGCAAGGGCGGAACCTACGAGCAGTACTTC.